One T cell receptor (beta chain) is described in this entry. No antigen is known for it. Sequencing was performed with immunoSEQ multiplex PCR; in TCRdb, only in-frame clones are kept and a portion is missing. The repertoire has 55,000 to 80,000 clones, 65% to 85% of them found once; the top ten carry roughly 0.99%. These data are taken from a study of OX40 agonist ivuxolimab in advanced cancers. Study overall: Treatment received earlier with anti-PD-1, anti-PD-L1 or anti-CTLA-4 agents was allowed, and over 30% had some. Overall study findings and caveats: Compared with CD4+, CD8+ T cells on average had more expanded clones.

Sequenced here: CD4+ or CD8+ T cells sorted from blood, sampled in a trial of the OX40 agonist ivuxolimab. The source of this sequence is an adult with an advanced solid tumor such as melanoma, head and neck, liver or kidney cancer.

The CDR3 DNA reads TGTGCCAGCAGCCTTGGACAGGCTGACAGCGTGTACTATGGCTACACCTTC. This codes for CASSLGQADSVYYGYTF. The chain links TRBV4-2 to TRBJ1-2; 7 bases agree with TRBD1. Per the germline V gene, CDR1 is LGHNA and CDR2 is YNFKEQ. This CDR3 contains 17 residues. The ends lost 4 bases at V and 3 bases at J; junction bases unmatched: 14.